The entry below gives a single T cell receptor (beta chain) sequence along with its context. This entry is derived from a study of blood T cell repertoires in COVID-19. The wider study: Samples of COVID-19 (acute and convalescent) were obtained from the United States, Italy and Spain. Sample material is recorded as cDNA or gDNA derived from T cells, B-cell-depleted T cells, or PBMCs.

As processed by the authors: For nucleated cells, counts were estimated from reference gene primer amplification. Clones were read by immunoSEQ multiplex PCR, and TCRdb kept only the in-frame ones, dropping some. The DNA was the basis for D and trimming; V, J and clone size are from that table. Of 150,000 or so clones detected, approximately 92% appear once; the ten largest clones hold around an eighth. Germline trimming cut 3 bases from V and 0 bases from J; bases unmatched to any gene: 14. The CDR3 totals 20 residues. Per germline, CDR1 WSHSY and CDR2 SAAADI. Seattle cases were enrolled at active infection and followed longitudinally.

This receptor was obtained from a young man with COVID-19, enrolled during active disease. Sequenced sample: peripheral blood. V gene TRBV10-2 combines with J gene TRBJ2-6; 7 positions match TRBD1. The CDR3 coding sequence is TGCGCCAGCAGTGACCTCGACAGGGCACGCAAATTCTCTGGGGCCAACGTCCTGACTTTC. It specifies CASSDLDRARKFSGANVLTF.